These 25 T cell receptor beta chains came from one sample sequenced in a study of T cell repertoires in cytomegalovirus infection. A single record per CDR3 protein comes from TCRdb applying MiXCR to the reads. The table has fewer than 300,000 distinct CDR3 sequences, over 20% seen once; the top ten hold more than 11%. Specimen: PBMCs. The receptors were gathered from a human donor in good health (CMV status not recorded). Some clones in this sample may be carry-over from other donors' samples.

This clonotype occurred many times. The chain joins TRBV20-1 to TRBJ1-2; weak D call: TRBD1 (5 bases). From germline, CDR1 is DFQATT and CDR2 SNEGSKA (reference sequence). The CDR3 loop spans 12 amino acids. Trimming shortened V by 6 bases and J by 7 bases, and 15 bases separated the two germline ends. The CDR3 protein is CSARDWPAGYTF. The CDR3 DNA follows: TGCAGTGCGAGGGACTGGCCCGCTGGCTACACCTTC.

The chain combines TRBV5-1 with TRBJ2-5; D may be TRBD2 (6 bases). Trimming took off 6 bases at V and 3 bases at J, with 15 bases between the two ends. CDR3 length equals 14 residues. CDR1 is SGHRS, CDR2 YFSETQ, per germline. CDR3 residues: CASTFSGGEETQYF. DNA of the CDR3: TGCGCCAGCACCTTCAGCGGCGGGGAAGAGACCCAGTACTTC.

This clonotype was observed a handful of times. This rearrangement joins TRBV10-3 to TRBJ1-1; D unresolved. The V end was cut by 3 bases, the J end by 5 bases, with 16 bases between. The CDR3 loop spans 15 amino acids. Germline lookup yields CDR1 ENHRY and CDR2 SYGVKD. The CDR3 sequence: CAISDSKGAYTEAFF. The CDR3 DNA sequence: TGTGCCATCAGTGACAGTAAGGGAGCCTATACTGAAGCTTTCTTT.

As for this clonotype: This clone may be a read error of a much larger clone one base away. This chain connects TRBV7-2 to TRBJ1-4, with a weak D call TRBD1 (5 bases). The CDR3 runs 16 residues. Germline assignment: CDR1 SGHTA and CDR2 FQGNSA. The CDR3 DNA is TGTGCCAGCAGCTTAGTGCCGGGAGGGACTAGTGAAAAACTGTTTTTT. Translating it yields CASSLVPGGTSEKLFF.

The chain carries TRBV5-4 and TRBJ2-4; TRBD1 is a possible D gene (6 bases). There are 15 residues in the CDR3. Per the germline V gene, CDR1 is SGHNT and CDR2 is YYREEE (reference sequence). The ends were cut back, 3 bases at V and 1 base at J, with 11 bases in the middle. The CDR3 loop is CASSSGEMAKNIQYF. For the CDR3, the DNA is TGTGCCAGCAGCTCAGGGGAGATGGCCAAAAACATTCAGTACTTC.

The J gene is TRBJ2-1, the V gene TRBV24-1, with TRBD1 identical over 8 bases. Germline V gene lookup returns CDR1 KGHDR and CDR2 SFDVKD. V lost 4 bases and J lost 7; bases outside the gene matches: 8. The CDR3 runs 15 residues. CDR3 nucleotides: TGTGCCACCAGTGACCGGACAGGGATCGAGAATGAGCAGTTCTTC. Protein: CATSDRTGIENEQFF.

This clonotype was counted between two and nine times. The chain employs TRBV20-1 and TRBJ2-3, with 10 bases matching TRBD2. The junction had 8 bases not matched to a gene; V was cut back by 0 bases and J by 5 bases. The CDR3 extends over 16 amino acids. Germline values: CDR1 DFQATT, CDR2 SNEGSKA (reference sequence). CDR3 sequence: CSARDPRTSGQDTQYF. The CDR3 DNA follows: TGCAGTGCTAGAGATCCCCGGACTAGCGGACAAGATACGCAGTATTTT.

The chain has TRBV5-1 and TRBJ2-3; 11 bases agree with TRBD1. The CDR3 covers 15 residues. CDR1 is SGHRS and CDR2 is YFSETQ in the germline V gene. Unmatched junction bases numbered 6, after V lost 4 bases and J lost 5 bases. Here the CDR3 DNA reads TGCGCCAGCAGCCGGACAGGGGGCAATGGAGATACGCAGTATTTT. Translating it yields CASSRTGGNGDTQYF.

This sequence joins TRBV2 and TRBJ2-2, with D perhaps TRBD2 (5 bases). This CDR3 has 13 amino acids. With 6 bases removed from V and 7 bases from J, the gap between germline ends came to 12 bases. Germline CDR1 and CDR2: SNHLY and FYNNEI. The DNA of the CDR3 is TGTGCCAGCAGGAAGAATCGGGACGGGGAGCTGTTTTTT. Its translation: CASRKNRDGELFF. The whole variable domain, filled in from reference TRBV2 and TRBJ2-2, reads EPEVTQTPSHQVTQMGQEVILRCVPISNHLYFYWYRQILGQKVEFLVSFYNNEISEKSEIFDDQFSVERPDGSNFTLKIRSTKLEDSAMYFCASRKNRDGELFFGEGSRLTVL.

This clonotype was seen ten or more times. The rearrangement links TRBV7-2 to TRBJ2-7, with 9 bases that match TRBD1. V shed 5 bases, J shed 2 bases, and the junction held 7 bases outside the gene matches. The CDR3 spans 15 residues. Germline V lookup: CDR1 SGHTA, CDR2 FQGNSA. For the CDR3, the DNA is TGTGCCAGCAGCCTCTGGGACAGGGACACCTACGAGCAGTACTTC. As protein: CASSLWDRDTYEQYF.

This clonotype appeared a few times. The V and J genes are TRBV5-1 and TRBJ1-1; 8 bases map to TRBD1. The V gene's germline CDR1 is SGHRS and CDR2 YFSETQ. The CDR3 is made up of 13 amino acids. With 8 bases clipped from V and 1 base from J, the junction kept 4 bases outside the gene matches. The CDR3 region is CARGQGRNTEAFF. The CDR3 nucleotides read TGCGCCAGAGGACAGGGACGGAACACTGAAGCTTTCTTT.

Note on this clonotype: One end of the junction is discordant with germline, which a read error may explain. This sequence joins TRBV30 and TRBJ2-3; D unresolved. The germline gives CDR1 GTSNPN, CDR2 SVGIG (reference sequence). CDR3 length equals 12 residues. The CDR3, as DNA: TGTGCCTGGACAGGCTCCACAGATACGCTGTACTTT. Protein product: CAWTGSTDTLYF. Drawing the rest from reference TRBV30 and TRBJ2-3, the complete variable domain is SQTIHQWPATLVQPVGSPLSLECTVEGTSNPNLYWYRQAAGRGLQLLFYSVGIGQISSEVPQNLSASRPQDRQFILSSKKLLLSDSGFYLCAWTGSTDTLYFGPGTRLTVL.

This clonotype was counted a few times. This chain joins TRBV20-1 and TRBJ2-7, with 8 bases fitting TRBD2. Looked up from germline, CDR1 is DFQATT and CDR2 is SNEGSKA (reference sequence). There are 15 residues in the CDR3. Trimming took 1 base from V and 3 from J; bases not matched to a gene: 8. CDR3 loop: CSARVPSGLNYEQYF. The CDR3 coding sequence is TGCAGTGCTAGAGTTCCTAGCGGGCTTAACTACGAGCAGTACTTC.

The J gene is TRBJ1-6, the V gene TRBV7-2; TRBD1 matches at 7 bases. The CDR3 contains 16 residues. Looked up from germline, CDR1 is SGHTA and CDR2 is FQGNSA. V gave up 4 bases and J gave up 10 bases; unmatched junction bases: 13. CDR3 sequence reads: CASSYKGADGESPLHF. DNA of the CDR3: TGTGCCAGCAGCTACAAGGGGGCCGACGGGGAATCACCCCTCCACTTT.

The table lists this clonotype with a few counts. The V call is TRBV5-1, the J call TRBJ1-2; tentative D call: TRBD1 (5 bases). The germline V and J ends were trimmed by 0 bases and 4 bases, with 13 bases remaining between them. The CDR3 has 15 residues. CDR1 is SGHRS, CDR2 YFSETQ, per germline. DNA for the CDR3: TGCGCCAGCAGCTTGGGAAGGGACGCGGTCTATGGCTACACCTTC. The encoded protein is CASSLGRDAVYGYTF. Full variable domain (remainder filled in from reference TRBV5-1 and TRBJ1-2): KAGVTQTPRYLIKTRGQQVTLSCSPISGHRSVSWYQQTPGQGLQFLFEYFSETQRNKGNFPGRFSGRQFSNSRSEMNVSTLELGDSALYLCASSLGRDAVYGYTFGSGTRLTVV.

The gene calls are TRBV5-4 and TRBJ2-1; 8 bases match TRBD1. The CDR3 totals 14 residues. V lost 3 bases and J lost 7; bases outside the gene matches: 6. Per the germline V gene, CDR1 is SGHNT and CDR2 is YYREEE (reference sequence). The CDR3 is CASSSGQVTNEQFF. Here the CDR3 DNA reads TGTGCCAGCAGCTCGGGACAGGTCACGAATGAGCAGTTCTTC.

CDR3 nucleotide sequence: TGCAGCGTTCCAGGACAGACGACTGAAGCTTTCTTT. Protein: CSVPGQTTEAFF. The chain has TRBV29-1 and TRBJ1-1; a possible D gene is TRBD1 (6 bases). V lost 5 bases, J lost 5 bases, and 12 bases lay in between. This CDR3 region has 12 residues. Germline V gene data show CDR1 as SQVTM and CDR2 as ANQGSEA.

This clonotype has a count of ten or more. This rearrangement joins TRBV7-3 to TRBJ2-2; D is perhaps TRBD1 (6 bases). With 5 bases removed from V and 6 bases from J, the gap between germline ends came to 19 bases. The CDR3 spans 16 residues. Germline V gene lookup returns CDR1 SGHTA and CDR2 FQGTGA. CDR3 sequence: CASSLRGGSSAGELFF. In nucleotides, the CDR3 is TGTGCCAGCAGCCTCAGGGGCGGGTCGTCCGCCGGGGAGCTGTTTTTT.

The chain combines TRBV20-1 with TRBJ2-2, with no clear D. The CDR3 is made up of 13 amino acids. V was clipped by 4 bases and J by 0 bases, with 6 bases between them. Germline V gene sequence: CDR1 DFQATT, CDR2 SNEGSKA (reference sequence). The CDR3 spells CSAINANTGELFF. CDR3 nucleotide sequence: TGCAGTGCTATTAACGCGAACACCGGGGAGCTGTTTTTT.

The V gene is TRBV7-9, the J gene TRBJ2-7, with TRBD1 matching 7 bases. CDR3 length equals 14 residues. The ends lost 3 bases at V and 2 bases at J; junction bases unmatched: 4. Germline V lookup: CDR1 SEHNR, CDR2 FQNEAQ (reference sequence). The CDR3 nucleotides are TGTGCCAGCAGCTTCGGACAGGTTACCTACGAGCAGTACTTC. Protein: CASSFGQVTYEQYF.

This rearrangement joins TRBV30 to TRBJ2-5; D might be TRBD1 (5 bases). V lost 0 bases and J lost 3, with 11 bases in between. Germline CDR1 reads GTSNPN; CDR2 reads SVGIG (reference sequence). There are 14 residues in the CDR3. The CDR3 loop is CAWSVPPTEETQYF. CDR3 bases: TGTGCCTGGAGTGTCCCACCGACAGAAGAGACCCAGTACTTC.

This sequence joins TRBV20-1 and TRBJ2-7; tentative D call: TRBD2 (6 bases). There are 13 residues in the CDR3. CDR1 is DFQATT and CDR2 is SNEGSKA in the germline V gene (reference sequence). Trimming cost V 3 bases and J 4 bases, with 13 bases left between them. The CDR3 DNA reads TGCAGTGCTAGTATTCATCGGGGGTACGAGCAGTACTTC. This gives the protein CSASIHRGYEQYF.

About this clonotype itself: No conserved phenylalanine or tryptophan ends this CDR3, so it is likely a read error. V gene TRBV6-1 combines with J gene TRBJ2-3; D call uncertain. The CDR3 sequence is 14 residues long. Trimming stripped 7 bases from V and 0 bases from J, with 11 bases between. In germline, CDR1 is MNHNS, CDR2 SASEGT. The CDR3 loop reads CASNAWGSTDTQYL. CDR3 bases: TGTGCCAGCAATGCTTGGGGTAGCACAGATACGCAGTATCTT.

This clonotype was seen repeatedly, ten times or more. The chain has TRBV11-3 and TRBJ2-2; no clear D. The V end was cut by 2 bases, the J end by 1 base, with 5 bases between. Germline CDR1 reads SGHNT; CDR2 reads YENEEA. The CDR3 runs to 14 residues. The CDR3 region has the DNA TGTGCCAGCAGCTTACATGTGAACACCGGGGAGCTGTTTTTT. This encodes CASSLHVNTGELFF.

The chain joins TRBV28 to TRBJ2-1; D perhaps matches TRBD2 (6 bases). V dropped 6 bases and J dropped 3 bases, with 18 bases sitting between them. In germline, CDR1 is MDHEN, CDR2 SYDVKM. The CDR3 is 16 amino acids. The DNA for the CDR3 is TGTGCCAGCAGCTCCCTTGGGGGAGGAGGCTACAATGAGCAGTTCTTC. Its protein is CASSSLGGGGYNEQFF.